The 20 T cell receptor beta chains below were found in one sample sequenced in a study of shared clonotypes between healthy human individuals. Measured with immunoSEQ multiplex PCR; TCRdb has only the in-frame clones, and not every one. The top ten clones hold more than 20% of a sample with fewer than 800,000 clones, approximately 90% of them seen once. In the naive CD8 group, cells lacked CD45RO and were positively selected for CCR7, so terminally differentiated effector memory CD45RA+ cells were left out. The sequenced sample consisted of naive CD8+ T cells sorted from blood. These TCRs come from a man younger than 40 in good health.

This sequence joins TRBV7-9 and TRBJ2-4, with a weak D call TRBD2 (5 bases). This CDR3 is 15 amino acids long. Trimming took off 4 bases at V and 9 bases at J, with 19 bases between the two ends. Germline assignment: CDR1 SEHNR and CDR2 FQNEAQ (reference sequence). CDR3 protein: CASSYSAGDLTIQYF. The CDR3 nucleotides are TGTGCCAGCAGCTACTCCGCCGGGGATTTAACCATTCAGTACTTC.

In this sample, this clone turned up once. The rearrangement uses TRBV7-9 and TRBJ2-7; 12 bases fit TRBD2. CDR1 and CDR2 from the germline V gene are SEHNR and FQNEAQ (reference sequence). The CDR3 runs to 16 residues. The ends lost 2 bases at V and 4 bases at J; junction bases unmatched: 6. CDR3 loop: CASSLLAGGFGYEQYF. Written as DNA, the CDR3 is TGTGCCAGCAGCTTACTAGCGGGAGGGTTCGGATACGAGCAGTACTTC.

The chain links TRBV21-1 to TRBJ1-2; TRBD1, as called in the table, went unchecked against the DNA. TRBV21-1 is described as a pseudogene. CDR3 length: 15 residues. The CDR3 DNA is TGTGCCACCGGTCTCGGGACAGGGGGGCTCTATGGCTACACCTTC. Translated, it gives CATGLGTGGLYGYTF.

The J gene is TRBJ2-1, the V gene TRBV27, with D perhaps matching TRBD2 (5 bases). Germline values: CDR1 MNHEY, CDR2 SMNVEV (reference sequence). CDR3 size: 15 residues. Trimming shortened V by 5 bases and J by 9 bases, and 20 bases separated the two germline ends. The CDR3 sequence: CASSVRSGGGGEQFF. CDR3 nucleotides: TGTGCCAGCAGTGTCCGAAGCGGAGGAGGAGGTGAGCAGTTCTTC.

The chain employs TRBV5-1 and TRBJ2-7; TRBD2 aligns across 11 bases. This CDR3 region has 16 residues. From germline, CDR1 is SGHRS and CDR2 YFSETQ. Trimming took 1 base from V and 4 from J; bases not matched to a gene: 7. The CDR3, as DNA: TGCGCCAGCAGCTTGTCTATAACTAGCGGGAGTTACGAGCAGTACTTC. Amino acid sequence: CASSLSITSGSYEQYF.

The chain uses TRBV5-1 and TRBJ2-7; 8 nucleotides align to TRBD1. Germline V gives CDR1 SGHRS, CDR2 YFSETQ. V was pared by 1 base and J by 3 bases, with 6 bases of the junction left unmatched. The CDR3 runs to 15 residues. CDR3 amino acids: CASSLSPGGIYEQYF. The CDR3 DNA is TGCGCCAGCAGCTTGTCCCCAGGGGGCATCTACGAGCAGTACTTC.

A single count supports this clone. The chain employs TRBV7-9 and TRBJ1-4, with D possibly matching TRBD1 (6 bases). Per the germline V gene, CDR1 is SEHNR and CDR2 is FQNEAQ (reference sequence). There are 12 residues in the CDR3. V shed 7 bases and J shed 7 bases, with 10 bases lying between them. The CDR3 region is CASTYRVEKLFF. In nucleotides, the CDR3 is TGTGCCAGCACGTACAGGGTTGAAAAACTGTTTTTT.

This chain links TRBV27 with TRBJ2-7, with 11 bases lining up with TRBD1. CDR3 length equals 13 residues. V lost 7 bases to trimming and J lost 4 bases; unmatched junction nucleotides: 3. Germline V lookup: CDR1 MNHEY, CDR2 SMNVEV (reference sequence). CDR3 amino acids: CASKGQGVYEQYF. CDR3 in DNA: TGTGCCAGCAAGGGACAGGGGGTGTACGAGCAGTACTTC.

The chain joins TRBV7-9 to TRBJ2-1; D ambiguous. This CDR3 is built from 15 residues. Germline lookup yields CDR1 SEHNR and CDR2 FQNEAQ (reference sequence). V gave up 1 base and J gave up 4 bases, with 11 bases separating them. The CDR3 nucleotides are TGTGCCAGCAGCTTAGTAGGAAAGGGATACAATGAGCAGTTCTTC. This encodes CASSLVGKGYNEQFF. Full variable domain (remainder filled in from reference TRBV7-9 and TRBJ2-1): DTGVSQNPRHKITKRGQNVTFRCDPISEHNRLYWYRQTLGQGPEFLTYFQNEAQLEKSRLLSDRFSAERPKGSFSTLEIQRTEQGDSAMYLCASSLVGKGYNEQFFGPGTRLTVL.

In this sample, this clone turned up once. The V and J genes are TRBV29-1 and TRBJ1-1; D is uncertain. With 5 bases removed from V and 0 bases from J, the gap between germline ends came to 16 bases. Germline assignment: CDR1 SQVTM and CDR2 ANQGSEA. This CDR3 is 15 amino acids long. CDR3 protein: CSVNRVGRMNTEAFF. In nucleotides, the CDR3 is TGCAGCGTTAACCGAGTTGGACGGATGAACACTGAAGCTTTCTTT. Based on the CDR3 plus reference TRBV29-1 and TRBJ1-1, the full variable domain is SAVISQKPSRDICQRGTSLTIQCQVDSQVTMMFWYRQQPGQSLTLIATANQGSEATYESGFVIDKFPISRPNLTFSTLTVSNMSPEDSSIYLCSVNRVGRMNTEAFFGQGTRLTVV.

This chain joins TRBV6-1 and TRBJ2-3, with 9 bases that match TRBD2. The CDR3 consists of 12 residues. Unmatched junction bases numbered 2, after V lost 9 bases and J lost 4 bases. CDR1 and CDR2 (germline): MNHNS, SASEGT. Here the CDR3 reads CARRGGSDTQYF. In DNA form, the CDR3 reads TGTGCCAGGCGGGGGGGGTCAGATACGCAGTATTTT.

This rearrangement joins TRBV11-2 to TRBJ1-1; possibly TRBD1 for D (5 bases). V gave up 8 bases and J gave up 3 bases, with 13 bases separating them. The V gene's germline CDR1 is SGHAT and CDR2 FQNNGV. CDR3 length: 13 residues. CDR3 protein: CASGGGFDTEAFF. The CDR3 region has the DNA TGTGCCAGCGGGGGGGGTTTTGACACTGAAGCTTTCTTT.

The chain is built from TRBV11-2 and TRBJ2-1; 13 bases match TRBD2. CDR1 is SGHAT and CDR2 is FQNNGV in the germline V gene. The V segment lost 5 bases and the J segment 7 bases; nucleotides outside the gene matches: 5. The CDR3 totals 15 residues. Here the CDR3 reads CASSPGLAGLNEQFF. For the CDR3, the DNA is TGTGCCAGCAGCCCGGGACTAGCGGGACTAAATGAGCAGTTCTTC.

V and J are TRBV5-5 and TRBJ2-7; 9 bases line up with TRBD1. The germline CDR1 and CDR2 sequences are SGHKS and YYEKEE (reference sequence). V lost 6 bases, J lost 5 bases, and 6 bases stayed unmatched. This CDR3 is built from 13 residues. The CDR3 nucleotides read TGTGCCAGCACGGGGACAGGGTCAGACGAGCAGTACTTC. It translates to CASTGTGSDEQYF.

The rearrangement joins TRBV7-6 to TRBJ2-3; D remains ambiguous. The CDR3 length is 12 residues. Deletions cut 5 bases from V and 5 bases from J, with 8 bases between. Germline-derived CDR1 and CDR2 are SGHVS and FNYEAQ. The CDR3 here is CASSRPGDTQYF. DNA for the CDR3: TGTGCCAGCAGCCGTCCGGGAGATACGCAGTATTTT.

The chain combines TRBV28 with TRBJ1-2; 9 nucleotides agree with TRBD1. Germline CDR1 reads MDHEN; CDR2 reads SYDVKM. The J segment lost 4 bases and the V segment lost 5 bases, leaving 8 bases of the junction unmatched. CDR3 length: 15 residues. The CDR3, as DNA: TGTGCCAGCAGTGGCCCCCAGGACAGGGGCTATGGCTACACCTTC. Translating gives CASSGPQDRGYGYTF.

V and J are TRBV5-8 and TRBJ2-1, with a weak D call TRBD2 (6 bases). The germline V gene has CDR1 SGHTS and CDR2 YDEGEE. The CDR3 extends over 12 amino acids. The V and J ends lost 3 bases and 15 bases respectively, with 16 bases between them. CDR3 DNA sequence: TGTGCCAGCAGCTCACCCGGGACTTCTAGGTTCTTC. This gives the protein CASSSPGTSRFF.

V usage is TRBV7-9 and J usage is TRBJ2-7; D is tentatively TRBD1 or TRBD2 (5 bases each). Germline lookup yields CDR1 SEHNR and CDR2 FQNEAQ (reference sequence). V dropped 4 bases and J dropped 1 base, with 8 bases sitting between them. The CDR3 runs 13 residues. The CDR3 coding sequence is TGTGCCAGCAGCTCCAGGGAGTCCTACGAGCAGTACTTC. It translates to CASSSRESYEQYF.

There are a few counts of this clone. This chain connects TRBV27 to TRBJ1-5; the D gene is possibly TRBD1 (6 bases). V was trimmed by 1 base and J by 5 bases, leaving 9 bases between them. Germline assignment: CDR1 MNHEY and CDR2 SMNVEV (reference sequence). The CDR3 runs to 14 residues. CDR3 bases: TGTGCCAGCAGTTTATTGGGGGCCCATCAGCCCCAGCATTTT. It yields the protein CASSLLGAHQPQHF.

This clone was detected only once. This CDR3 is also generated by other DNA sequences in the sample. This sequence joins TRBV5-1 and TRBJ2-7, with 8 nucleotides matching TRBD1. CDR3 length: 14 amino acids. V lost 2 bases and J lost 3; bases outside the gene matches: 4. Looked up from germline, CDR1 is SGHRS and CDR2 is YFSETQ. CDR3 sequence: CASSFGQGGYEQYF. CDR3 nucleotides: TGCGCCAGCAGCTTCGGACAGGGCGGCTACGAGCAGTACTTC.